This T cell receptor (beta chain) was observed in a study of T cell responses to AZD1222 COVID-19 vaccine (dated by TCRdb to the early 2020s). In terms of the full investigation: TCR sequencing covered some 240 trial participants: 200 to 220 given two doses of AZD1222 and about 26 given two doses of MenACWY control vaccine. Trial participants were enrolled into age subgroups of 18-55, 56-69 and 70-plus years, which contained about 160, 30 and 59 TCR-sequenced participants, respectively.

The label giving this sample's time point can be read as: about 28 days (+/-7) after the second vaccine dose. The treatment or condition tag for this specimen amounts to: meningococcal conjugate vaccine given as trial control. The vaccinee samples were drawn from two UK trials, COV001 and COV002, one of which was a single-blind randomized controlled phase 2/3 trial testing AZD1222 (ChAdOx1 nCoV-19) in healthy adults. For TCRbeta chain sequencing, PBMC samples from trial participants were taken at day 0 and at day 28 after the second dose. As for this clone: This clone's antigen is unknown. No base quality values were provided; no much bigger clone lies one nucleotide off.

The CDR3 regions of human TCRbeta chains were analyzed by immunosequencing. The source study handled its data this way. TCRs in the repertoires were matched against a reference library of SARS-CoV-2-specific TCRs that had been generated with the MIRA antigen-specificity platform. Breadth meant the fraction of unique TCRs that were SARS-CoV-2-associated, whereas depth meant the fraction of total T cells that were SARS-CoV-2-associated. Using the MIRA data, each spike-specific TCR was mapped to the spike region that the TCR reacts to and placed in a CD4 or CD8 class. Log10-transformed breadth and depth values were compared by one-way ANOVA with Sidak's multiple comparisons tests. Sourced from immuneACCESS, this table was stored by TCRdb with only in-frame sequences that have V and J called. A share of the clones is absent; for the studies checked, an unresolved V gene accounts for under half, and the remainder has no known explanation. V and J calls plus clone size are reproduced from that table; the DNA served to infer D and trimming. This sample has 95,000 to 110,000 clones in its table, and roughly nine tenths of those were observed once. The ten largest clonotypes hold less than 4% of the sample.

General findings and caveats noted by the study authors: Conclusions about previously exposed vaccinees are limited, since just five or six AZD1222 recipients were seropositive for SARS-CoV-2 at baseline. In the small 56-69-year group, the increase in depth fell short of significance, most likely because of low power. Nearly half of unique spike-specific TCRs reportedly recognized epitopes outside regions mutated in the B.1.351 and B.1.1.7 variants. Vaccine-associated CD4 TCRs spanned the whole spike protein, with dominant responses in regions 160-218 and 743-854. Because no day 14 peak-response samples were available, repertoires were characterized only after the peak T cell response. Spike-specific TCR breadth and depth rose significantly after two AZD1222 doses compared with day 0 and with MenACWY recipients. Participants were mostly white British and included more females than males, and it was suggested by the authors that clonal diversity may have been underestimated.

Looking up the germline V gene yields CDR1 MNHEY and CDR2 SVGAGI. Unmatched junction bases come to 6, with V trimmed by 2 bases and J by 9 bases. The CDR3 sequence holds 13 residues, the cysteine and phenylalanine included. The entry retains the CDR3 DNA only, 39 bases that are in frame from base 1. In this chain, TRBV6-5 is recombined with TRBJ1-2; 7 central bases correspond to TRBD1. This specimen consisted of peripheral blood, obtained 28 days after the second dose of the MenACWY control vaccine. The clonotype comes from an adult who received the MenACWY meningococcal vaccine as a control. The nucleotide sequence reads TGTGCCAGCAGTTACAGGGGGCTAAGGAGCTACACCTTC. The resulting protein is CASSYRGLRSYTF.